The rows below give T cell receptor beta chains drawn from one sample of a study of circulating tumor DNA in untreated peripheral T-cell lymphoma. Clones were sequenced by immunoSEQ multiplex PCR, and TCRdb holds only the in-frame ones, with some missing. The table lists more than 9,000 clones, under 80% of them singletons. The sample consisted of tumor tissue. The receptor source for this set is a human donor with peripheral T-cell lymphoma. Each CDR3 is given with its conserved first and last residue. A D gene is named only where the DNA matches it firmly. Some rows mark clone size as missing; the rest say once, few, many or name a class of expanded clone.

j_gene: TRBJ2-3; abundance: -; v_gene: TRBV28; d_gene: TRBD1; len: 14; CDR3nt: TGTGCCAGCAGTATTGACAGGGGACATGATACGCAGTATTTT; CDR3aa: CASSIDRGHDTQYF
j_gene: TRBJ1-4; abundance: -; v_gene: TRBV28; d_gene: TRBD1; len: 16; CDR3nt: TGTGCCAGCAGTTTACTAGGACAGGGCCTTTTTGAAAAACTGTTTTTT; CDR3aa: CASSLLGQGLFEKLFF
j_gene: TRBJ1-3; abundance: -; v_gene: TRBV6-4; d_gene: -; len: 15; CDR3nt: TGTGCCAGCAGTTACCTGGCAGGAGTCGGGGACACCATATATTTT; CDR3aa: CASSYLAGVGDTIYF
j_gene: TRBJ2-7; abundance: -; v_gene: TRBV11-3; d_gene: TRBD2; len: 18; CDR3nt: TGTGCCAACAGCTTAGACGAACCGAACGGGGGGTATTCCTACGAGCAGTACTTC; CDR3aa: CANSLDEPNGGYSYEQYF
j_gene: TRBJ1-1; abundance: once; v_gene: TRBV25-1; d_gene: -; len: 17; CDR3nt: TGTGCCAGCAGTGCCTGGAACATGGGCGCTTTGTACACTGAAGCTTTCTTT; CDR3aa: CASSAWNMGALYTEAFF
j_gene: TRBJ2-2; abundance: -; v_gene: TRBV6-7; d_gene: -; len: 13; CDR3nt: TGTGTCAGCAGTTACGTATGGGCCGGGGAGCTGTTTTTT; CDR3aa: CVSSYVWAGELFF
j_gene: TRBJ1-1; abundance: -; v_gene: TRBV6-8; d_gene: -; len: 16; CDR3nt: TGTGCCAGCAGTTACTCGTCGGCCTGGGGCTCCACTGAAGCTTTCTTT; CDR3aa: CASSYSSAWGSTEAFF
j_gene: TRBJ1-4; abundance: -; v_gene: TRBV19; d_gene: TRBD1; len: 15; CDR3nt: TGTGCCAGTAGTTCCGCACAGGGGGCAGGGGAAAAACTGTTTTTT; CDR3aa: CASSSAQGAGEKLFF
j_gene: TRBJ2-2; abundance: -; v_gene: TRBV10-3; d_gene: -; len: 13; CDR3nt: TGTGCCAACGGACGGACGAACACCGGGGAGCTGTTTTTT; CDR3aa: CANGRTNTGELFF
j_gene: TRBJ1-1; abundance: -; v_gene: TRBV14; d_gene: -; len: 12; CDR3nt: TGTGCCAGCAGCCAAGCCGATATAGAAGCTTTCTTT; CDR3aa: CASSQADIEAFF
j_gene: TRBJ1-3; abundance: once; v_gene: TRBV1; d_gene: -; len: 16; CDR3nt: TGCGCCAGCAGCCAACCCCTGGACAGGGAAGGAAACACCATATATTTT; CDR3aa: CASSQPLDREGNTIYF
j_gene: TRBJ2-7; abundance: -; v_gene: TRBV30; d_gene: -; len: 13; CDR3nt: TGTGCCTGGAGATCAGGGGTCCTACACGAGCAGTACTTC; CDR3aa: CAWRSGVLHEQYF
j_gene: TRBJ1-1; abundance: -; v_gene: TRBV5-1; d_gene: -; len: 15; CDR3nt: TGCGCCAGCAGCTTGGGTGGGGGGCTGGACACTGAAGCTTTCTTT; CDR3aa: CASSLGGGLDTEAFF
j_gene: TRBJ2-4; abundance: -; v_gene: TRBV27; d_gene: -; len: 15; CDR3nt: TGTGCCAGCAGTTTAGGGGGGGACAGAAAAAACATTCAGTACTTC; CDR3aa: CASSLGGDRKNIQYF
j_gene: TRBJ2-1; abundance: few; v_gene: TRBV11-3; d_gene: -; len: 16; CDR3nt: TGTGCCAGCAGCTTGCGGGATCTCACCAGGGTGAATGAGCAGTTCTTC; CDR3aa: CASSLRDLTRVNEQFF
j_gene: TRBJ1-1; abundance: -; v_gene: TRBV18; d_gene: TRBD1; len: 14; CDR3nt: TGTGCCAGCTCACCCGGGACAGGGGGCTGGGAAGCTTTCTTT; CDR3aa: CASSPGTGGWEAFF
j_gene: TRBJ1-6; abundance: once; v_gene: TRBV6-8; d_gene: -; len: 17; CDR3nt: TGTGCCAGCAGTTACCAAGGGGCTGGGACCTATCGTTCACCCCTCCACTTT; CDR3aa: CASSYQGAGTYRSPLHF
j_gene: TRBJ2-3; abundance: -; v_gene: TRBV30; d_gene: TRBD1; len: 14; CDR3nt: TGTGTCTGGGAGACAGGGAGCCTCCCAGATACGCAGTATTTT; CDR3aa: CVWETGSLPDTQYF
j_gene: TRBJ1-1; abundance: -; v_gene: TRBV7-6; d_gene: -; len: 16; CDR3nt: TGTGCCAGCAGCCGCGACAGAGGGAGCGGGAACACTGAAGCTTTCTTT; CDR3aa: CASSRDRGSGNTEAFF
j_gene: TRBJ2-3; abundance: -; v_gene: TRBV11-3; d_gene: -; len: 14; CDR3nt: TGTGCCAGCAGCTTACCCGACAGGATCGATACGCAGTATTTT; CDR3aa: CASSLPDRIDTQYF
j_gene: TRBJ1-2; abundance: once; v_gene: TRBV6-8; d_gene: -; len: 13; CDR3nt: TGTGCCAGCAGTTACGAGGGAAGTCGGGGCTACACCTTC; CDR3aa: CASSYEGSRGYTF
j_gene: TRBJ1-2; abundance: once; v_gene: TRBV6-4; d_gene: -; len: 18; CDR3nt: TGTGCCAGCAGTGACCACCCCTATGACAGCTCACTCATCTATGGCTACACCTTC; CDR3aa: CASSDHPYDSSLIYGYTF
j_gene: TRBJ2-7; abundance: few; v_gene: TRBV28; d_gene: -; len: 15; CDR3nt: TGTGCCAGCGCAGCCGCCCAGGGGAGGGTTTACGAGCAGTACTTC; CDR3aa: CASAAAQGRVYEQYF
j_gene: TRBJ1-1; abundance: -; v_gene: TRBV28; d_gene: -; len: 15; CDR3nt: TGTGCCAGCAGTTTATTAGCAGGGAGGAACACTGAAGCTTTCTTT; CDR3aa: CASSLLAGRNTEAFF
j_gene: TRBJ1-1; abundance: -; v_gene: TRBV6-8; d_gene: -; len: 13; CDR3nt: TGTGCCAGCAGCTGGCAGGGAAACACTGAAGCTTTCTTT; CDR3aa: CASSWQGNTEAFF
j_gene: TRBJ1-2; abundance: -; v_gene: TRBV6-8; d_gene: TRBD1; len: 16; CDR3nt: TGTGCCATCAGCCAGGACAGGAAGCCCGTTCACTATGGCTACACCTTC; CDR3aa: CAISQDRKPVHYGYTF
j_gene: TRBJ2-7; abundance: -; v_gene: TRBV28; d_gene: -; len: 13; CDR3nt: TGTGTCAGCCGGACGGAGGCTCCCTACGAGCAGTACTTC; CDR3aa: CVSRTEAPYEQYF
j_gene: TRBJ2-5; abundance: -; v_gene: TRBV19; d_gene: -; len: 15; CDR3nt: TGTGCCAGTAGTACCCACGCGAGGACCCAAGAGACCCAGTACTTC; CDR3aa: CASSTHARTQETQYF
j_gene: TRBJ2-2; abundance: -; v_gene: TRBV29-1; d_gene: -; len: 13; CDR3nt: TGCAGCGTTGAAGTCCGGGTAAACGGGGAGCTGTTTTTT; CDR3aa: CSVEVRVNGELFF
j_gene: TRBJ2-1; abundance: -; v_gene: TRBV28; d_gene: -; len: 12; CDR3nt: TGTGCCAGCACCGGGACCGGCAATGAGCAGTTCTTC; CDR3aa: CASTGTGNEQFF
j_gene: TRBJ1-1; abundance: -; v_gene: TRBV28; d_gene: -; len: 13; CDR3nt: TGTGCCAGCAGTTACCCAGAGGGGACTGAAGCTTTCTTT; CDR3aa: CASSYPEGTEAFF
j_gene: TRBJ2-3; abundance: few; v_gene: TRBV18; d_gene: -; len: 14; CDR3nt: TGTGCCAGCTCACCCGGAGGGAGCACAGATACGCAGTATTTT; CDR3aa: CASSPGGSTDTQYF
j_gene: TRBJ1-1; abundance: -; v_gene: TRBV4-1; d_gene: -; len: 14; CDR3nt: TGCGCCAGCAGCCAGAGGCAGGGAGGGACTGAAGCTTTCTTT; CDR3aa: CASSQRQGGTEAFF
j_gene: TRBJ2-7; abundance: -; v_gene: TRBV6-8; d_gene: -; len: 16; CDR3nt: TGTGCCAGCCTACAGGGAGAAAGACCGGTCCTCTACGAGCAGTACTTC; CDR3aa: CASLQGERPVLYEQYF
j_gene: TRBJ2-7; abundance: few; v_gene: TRBV18; d_gene: -; len: 13; CDR3nt: TGTGCCAGCTCACTCGACAGGGCGGGAGAGCAGTACTTC; CDR3aa: CASSLDRAGEQYF
j_gene: TRBJ1-5; abundance: -; v_gene: TRBV19; d_gene: -; len: 15; CDR3nt: TGTGCCAGTAGTATGATAAGAGGGTTTGGGGAGCCCCAGCATTTT; CDR3aa: CASSMIRGFGEPQHF
j_gene: TRBJ2-7; abundance: -; v_gene: TRBV18; d_gene: -; len: 14; CDR3nt: TGTGCCAGCTCACCAGGGACGGACTTCTACGAGCAGTACTTC; CDR3aa: CASSPGTDFYEQYF
j_gene: TRBJ1-5; abundance: -; v_gene: TRBV19; d_gene: -; len: 13; CDR3nt: TGTGCCAGTAGTATGGGAATCGATCAGCCCCAGCATTTT; CDR3aa: CASSMGIDQPQHF
j_gene: TRBJ1-3; abundance: -; v_gene: TRBV28; d_gene: -; len: 16; CDR3nt: TGTGCCAGCAGTTCTTGGACACAATACTCTGGAAACACCATATATTTT; CDR3aa: CASSSWTQYSGNTIYF
j_gene: TRBJ1-2; abundance: medium-sized; v_gene: TRBV25-1; d_gene: TRBD1; len: 16; CDR3nt: TGTGCCAGCAGTGAATCCCACAAGACAGGGGGCTATGGCTACACCTTC; CDR3aa: CASSESHKTGGYGYTF
j_gene: TRBJ1-5; abundance: -; v_gene: TRBV27; d_gene: -; len: 12; CDR3nt: TGTGCCAGCAGGCGGGGCAATCAGCCCCAGCATTTT; CDR3aa: CASRRGNQPQHF
j_gene: TRBJ2-1; abundance: -; v_gene: TRBV11-3; d_gene: TRBD1; len: 15; CDR3nt: TGTGCCAGCAATCTAGGGACAGACGTTGAGGATGAGCAGTTCTTC; CDR3aa: CASNLGTDVEDEQFF
j_gene: TRBJ1-4; abundance: -; v_gene: TRBV14; d_gene: -; len: 15; CDR3nt: TGTGCCAGCAGCCATTGGGGACGGGCAAATGAAAAACTGTTTTTT; CDR3aa: CASSHWGRANEKLFF
j_gene: TRBJ1-2; abundance: -; v_gene: TRBV6-8; d_gene: TRBD1; len: 13; CDR3nt: TGTGCCAGCAAGAGGGACAGATCCGGCGGCTACACCTTC; CDR3aa: CASKRDRSGGYTF
j_gene: TRBJ2-3; abundance: -; v_gene: TRBV6-8; d_gene: TRBD2; len: 14; CDR3nt: TGTGCCAGCAGTGCGGGGGGGAGCACAGATACGCAGTATTTT; CDR3aa: CASSAGGSTDTQYF
j_gene: TRBJ2-5; abundance: -; v_gene: TRBV11-3; d_gene: -; len: 17; CDR3nt: TGTGCTAGCAGCTTAGGGTCTCAGAGGTCGTACCAAGAGACCCAGTACTTC; CDR3aa: CASSLGSQRSYQETQYF
j_gene: TRBJ1-5; abundance: -; v_gene: TRBV28; d_gene: -; len: 16; CDR3nt: TGTGCCAGCAGGTACGTTTCCCAGGTCTACAATCAGCCCCAGCATTTT; CDR3aa: CASRYVSQVYNQPQHF